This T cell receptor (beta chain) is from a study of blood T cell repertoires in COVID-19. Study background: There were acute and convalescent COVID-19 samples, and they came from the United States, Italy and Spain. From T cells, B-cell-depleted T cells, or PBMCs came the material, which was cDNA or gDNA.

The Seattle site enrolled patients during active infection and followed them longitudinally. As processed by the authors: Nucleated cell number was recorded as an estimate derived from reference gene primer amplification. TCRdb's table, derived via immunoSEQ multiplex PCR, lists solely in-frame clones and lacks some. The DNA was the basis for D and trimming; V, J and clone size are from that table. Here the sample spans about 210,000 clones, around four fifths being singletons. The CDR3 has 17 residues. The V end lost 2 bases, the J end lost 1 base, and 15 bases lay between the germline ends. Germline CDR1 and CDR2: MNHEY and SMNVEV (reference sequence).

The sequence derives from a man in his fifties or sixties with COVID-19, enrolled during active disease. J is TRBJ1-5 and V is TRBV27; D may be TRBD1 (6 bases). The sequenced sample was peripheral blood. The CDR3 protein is CASSLNQGIGSNQPQHF. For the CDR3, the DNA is TGTGCCAGCAGTTTAAATCAGGGGATTGGGAGCAATCAGCCCCAGCATTTT.